These 21 T cell receptor beta chains share one sample of origin, sequenced in a study of shared clonotypes between healthy human individuals. Method: immunoSEQ multiplex PCR; TCRdb's copy keeps in-frame clones and lacks some. The table records 550,000 to 650,000 clones, roughly 95% of them present only once. Positive CCR7 selection of CD45RO-negative cells yielded the naive CD8 cells, and terminally differentiated effector memory CD45RA+ cells were excluded. Material: naive CD8+ T cells sorted from blood. The source of these receptors is a woman in her twenties or thirties in good health.

This clone was found a few times. This chain links TRBV6-1 with TRBJ2-7; D not certain. Trimming stripped 0 bases from V and 1 base from J, with 7 bases between. This CDR3 comprises 14 residues. Looked up from germline, CDR1 is MNHNS and CDR2 is SASEGT. DNA of the CDR3: TGTGCCAGCAGTGAAGCAGGGCAGTCCTACGAGCAGTACTTC. Amino acid sequence: CASSEAGQSYEQYF.

The chain joins TRBV7-9 to TRBJ2-7; 8 nucleotides match TRBD2. V lost 5 bases and J lost 0; bases outside the gene matches: 6. The CDR3 sequence is 15 residues long. Germline CDR1 is SEHNR and CDR2 is FQNEAQ (reference sequence). CDR3 in DNA: TGTGCCAGCAGCGCTACTAGCGGCAGCTCCTACGAGCAGTACTTC. Amino acids: CASSATSGSSYEQYF.

V is TRBV11-1 and J is TRBJ1-1; TRBD1 is a possible D gene (5 bases). The CDR3 spans 16 residues. V was pared by 1 base and J by 4 bases, with 16 bases between. Germline V gene data show CDR1 as SGHAT and CDR2 as FQDESV (reference sequence). The CDR3 sequence: CASSLDRGYPSTEAFF. The DNA of the CDR3 is TGTGCCAGCAGCTTAGATCGGGGCTACCCCAGCACTGAAGCTTTCTTT.

This clone was recorded once. The chain joins TRBV2 to TRBJ1-1, with TRBD1 matching 8 bases. The CDR3 runs to 15 residues. Germline CDR1 and CDR2: SNHLY and FYNNEI. The V gene end was trimmed by 2 bases and the J gene end by 5 bases; junction bases not matched to a gene: 7. CDR3 sequence reads: CASSEYGQGGTEAFF. The CDR3 coding sequence is TGTGCCAGCAGTGAATATGGACAGGGAGGGACTGAAGCTTTCTTT. The full variable domain, in which reference TRBV2 and TRBJ1-1 provide the parts outside the CDR3, is EPEVTQTPSHQVTQMGQEVILRCVPISNHLYFYWYRQILGQKVEFLVSFYNNEISEKSEIFDDQFSVERPDGSNFTLKIRSTKLEDSAMYFCASSEYGQGGTEAFFGQGTRLTVV.

This sequence joins TRBV15 and TRBJ2-1; 13 bases are shared with TRBD2. Germline V CDR1 and CDR2: LNHNV, YYDKDF (reference sequence). After removal of 4 bases from V and 7 bases from J, the junction contained 7 bases not matched to a gene. There are 16 residues in the CDR3. CDR3 sequence reads: CATSTTSGRALNEQFF. CDR3 bases: TGTGCCACCAGCACTACTAGCGGGAGGGCCTTGAATGAGCAGTTCTTC.

The gene calls are TRBV15 and TRBJ2-2; D possibly matches TRBD1 or TRBD2 (5 bases each). Deletions cut 0 bases from V and 3 bases from J, with 8 bases between. Germline CDR1 is LNHNV and CDR2 is YYDKDF (reference sequence). This CDR3 contains 15 residues. The CDR3 nucleotides are TGTGCCACCAGCAGAGATATGGGGGACACCGGGGAGCTGTTTTTT. Translation gives CATSRDMGDTGELFF.

The chain employs TRBV2 and TRBJ2-5; D is undetermined. The assigned J gene may be wrong: the sequence end matches TRBJ2-7 better. The length of the CDR3 is 12 residues. Germline V gene sequence: CDR1 SNHLY, CDR2 FYNNEI. The CDR3 nucleotides read TGTGCCAGCAGTGAAGTTAACTACGAGCAGTACTTC. As protein: CASSEVNYEQYF.

V gene TRBV6-6 combines with J gene TRBJ2-7; D remains unclear. There are 16 residues in the CDR3. V was trimmed by 6 bases and J by 1 base, leaving 19 bases between them. Germline assignment: CDR1 MNHNY and CDR2 SVGAGI (reference sequence). The CDR3 loop is CASSPTARPRSYEQYF. Here the CDR3 DNA reads TGTGCCAGCAGCCCTACGGCCCGGCCCCGATCCTACGAGCAGTACTTC.

V gene TRBV29-1 combines with J gene TRBJ2-5; D possibly corresponds to TRBD1 (5 bases). Germline V CDR1 and CDR2: SQVTM, ANQGSEA. The V gene lost 8 bases and the J gene lost 7 bases, with 20 bases spanning the gap. CDR3 length: 13 residues. CDR3 residues: CSTLGRSEMTQYF. As DNA, the CDR3 is TGCAGCACCTTGGGGCGGAGCGAGATGACCCAGTACTTC.

V usage is TRBV9 and J usage is TRBJ1-5; D is unclear. Germline V gives CDR1 SGDLS, CDR2 YYNGEE. This CDR3 contains 14 residues. Trimming shortened V by 4 bases and J by 5 bases, and 13 bases separated the two germline ends. In nucleotides, the CDR3 is TGTGCCAGCAGCCTGACCGGCACTGATCAGCCCCAGCATTTT. It yields the protein CASSLTGTDQPQHF.

The rearrangement joins TRBV28 to TRBJ2-3; D not certain. From germline, CDR1 is MDHEN and CDR2 SYDVKM. V was pared by 8 bases and J by 2 bases, with 20 bases between. The CDR3 has 16 amino acids. The CDR3 here is CASRPSSERFTDTQYF. Here the CDR3 DNA reads TGTGCCAGCCGCCCCTCTTCTGAGCGTTTCACAGATACGCAGTATTTT.

The chain carries TRBV5-1 and TRBJ2-5; D possibly matches TRBD1 or TRBD2 (5 bases each). This CDR3 region has 16 residues. The germline gives CDR1 SGHRS, CDR2 YFSETQ. V lost 3 bases, J lost 5 bases, and 20 bases lay in between. CDR3 bases: TGCGCCAGCAGCTCCCCGCCGGGACGTACCATCGAGACCCAGTACTTC. It specifies CASSSPPGRTIETQYF.

The gene calls are TRBV21-1 and TRBJ1-5; the table's TRBD1 call for D was not verified on the DNA. TRBV21-1 is marked as a pseudogene. The length of the CDR3 is 14 residues. The CDR3 spells CASITDISNQPQHF. The CDR3, as DNA: TGTGCCAGCATCACAGATATTAGCAATCAGCCCCAGCATTTT.

The V call is TRBV19, the J call TRBJ2-1, with D tentatively TRBD2 (6 bases). V was pared by 5 bases and J by 2 bases, with 13 bases between. CDR1 is LNHDA, CDR2 SQIVND, per germline (reference sequence). The CDR3 runs 15 residues. CDR3 coding DNA: TGTGCCAGTAGTCCTCCGGGACTTGCCTACAATGAGCAGTTCTTC. It codes for CASSPPGLAYNEQFF.

This chain joins TRBV5-6 and TRBJ1-1; TRBD1 matches 9 bases. Germline V gene lookup returns CDR1 SGHDT and CDR2 YYEEEE. With V trimmed by 4 bases and J by 4 bases, 8 bases remained unmatched. This CDR3 is built from 15 residues. This CDR3 is CASSTWTGVGTEAFF. The CDR3 nucleotides read TGTGCCAGCAGCACCTGGACAGGGGTAGGCACTGAAGCTTTCTTT.

The chain combines TRBV7-8 with TRBJ1-5, with D maybe TRBD1 (5 bases). The CDR3 sequence is 18 residues long. The V gene lost 4 bases and the J gene lost 0 bases, with 19 bases spanning the gap. CDR1 is SGHVS, CDR2 FQNEAQ, per germline. CDR3 nucleotides: TGTGCCAGCAGCTCCGAGCGGGGCAGATTTTATAGCAATCAGCCCCAGCATTTT. Protein: CASSSERGRFYSNQPQHF.

The chain carries TRBV5-1 and TRBJ2-5; maybe TRBD2 (6 bases). Trimming took 5 bases from V and 5 from J, leaving 16 bases between them. Germline V CDR1 and CDR2: SGHRS, YFSETQ. The CDR3 extends over 14 amino acids. The CDR3 DNA is TGCGCCAGCAGAGACCTAATTCGGGAGGAGACCCAGTACTTC. This encodes CASRDLIREETQYF.

V gene TRBV27 combines with J gene TRBJ2-1, with 7 bases aligning to TRBD1. The germline gives CDR1 MNHEY, CDR2 SMNVEV (reference sequence). V dropped 6 bases and J dropped 0; count of bases not matched to a gene: 5. This CDR3 is 15 amino acids long. The CDR3 is CASRSRDSSYNEQFF. The CDR3 DNA follows: TGTGCCAGCAGGAGCCGGGACAGCTCCTACAATGAGCAGTTCTTC.

The V call is TRBV7-9, the J call TRBJ2-7; 7 bases agree with TRBD1. Germline CDR1 is SEHNR and CDR2 is FQNEAQ (reference sequence). CDR3 length: 16 amino acids. V trimming: 5 bases; J trimming: 0 bases; junction bases outside the gene matches: 10. DNA for the CDR3: TGTGCCAGCAGCCCCCCGACAGGGAAGAGCTCCTACGAGCAGTACTTC. It translates to CASSPPTGKSSYEQYF.

This clone occurred once. The chain is built from TRBV9 and TRBJ2-1; the match to TRBD1 covers 7 bases. CDR1 and CDR2 from the germline V gene are SGDLS and YYNGEE. The J segment lost 6 bases and the V segment lost 0 bases, leaving 12 bases of the junction unmatched. The CDR3 has 17 residues. The CDR3 here is CASSVGMWDRGGNEQFF. CDR3 DNA: TGTGCCAGCAGCGTAGGAATGTGGGACAGAGGGGGCAATGAGCAGTTCTTC.

The chain has TRBV4-1 and TRBJ1-3, with 9 bases matching TRBD1. V dropped 2 bases and J dropped 0; count of bases not matched to a gene: 11. The CDR3 extends over 19 amino acids. Germline CDR1 and CDR2: MGHRA and YSYEKL. The CDR3 protein is CASSQPGTGSRFSGNTIYF. In DNA, the CDR3 is TGCGCCAGCAGCCAACCTGGGACAGGGTCCCGTTTCTCTGGAAACACCATATATTTT.